Below are 25 T cell receptor beta chains sequenced from a single sample in a study of T cell responses to AZD1222 COVID-19 vaccine. Some clones are missing from TCRdb's copy, which holds only in-frame ones; the method was immunoSEQ multiplex PCR. The sample consists of about 150,000 clones, roughly 89% of them appearing once. The sequencing used peripheral blood, collected on day 0 of AZD1222 vaccination. These receptors were obtained from an adult in good health.

In its sample, this clone was seen once. This chain's CDR3 is CASSDRGPTDTQYF. The CDR3 DNA reads as TGTGCCAGCAGTGACCGGGGACCCACAGATACGCAGTATTTT. The V and J genes are TRBV6-1 and TRBJ2-3; D tentatively fits TRBD1 or TRBD2 (5 bases each). The germline V gene has CDR1 MNHNS and CDR2 SASEGT. Trimming removed 3 bases at V and 2 bases at J, with 9 bases between. This CDR3 contains 14 residues.

This chain connects TRBV25-1 to TRBJ2-2, with TRBD1 identical over 10 bases. Germline V gives CDR1 MGHDK, CDR2 SYGVNS. The CDR3 has 17 amino acids. V was clipped by 4 bases and J by 4 bases; unmatched bases: 9. CDR3 in DNA: TGTGCCAGCAGTGCCCCGGGACAGGGGATTGCCACCGGGGAGCTGTTTTTT. It specifies CASSAPGQGIATGELFF. The variable domain in full, completed from reference TRBV25-1 and TRBJ2-2, reads EADIYQTPRYLVIGTGKKITLECSQTMGHDKMYWYQQDPGMELHLIHYSYGVNSTEKGDLSSESTVSRIRTEHFPLTLESARPSHTSQYLCASSAPGQGIATGELFFGEGSRLTVL.

CDR3 amino acids: CASSVGHTETQYF. The CDR3, as DNA: TGTGCCAGCAGCGTAGGCCACACAGAGACCCAGTACTTC. The chain employs TRBV9 and TRBJ2-5; D unclear. Germline V gene sequence: CDR1 SGDLS, CDR2 YYNGEE. The CDR3 is 13 residues long. Trimming cost V 0 bases and J 4 bases, with 7 bases left between them.

Of note for this clone: Additional DNA sequences in this sample encode the identical CDR3. This chain connects TRBV2 to TRBJ1-5; 9 bases align to TRBD1. This CDR3 contains 13 residues. Germline values: CDR1 SNHLY, CDR2 FYNNEI. After removal of 8 bases from V and 4 bases from J, the junction contained 3 bases not matched to a gene. CDR3 protein: CASGTGQNQPQHF. CDR3 in DNA: TGTGCCAGCGGGACAGGGCAAAATCAGCCCCAGCATTTT.

This sequence joins TRBV5-1 and TRBJ1-1; D gene uncertain. V was shortened by 0 bases and J by 1 base, with 7 bases between the two germline ends. Per the germline V gene, CDR1 is SGHRS and CDR2 is YFSETQ. The CDR3 loop spans 14 amino acids. DNA for the CDR3: TGCGCCAGCAGCTTGGACACCTGGAACACTGAAGCTTTCTTT. This sequence encodes CASSLDTWNTEAFF.

The rearrangement uses TRBV7-9 and TRBJ2-7, with D unclear. The CDR3 covers 11 residues. CDR1 SEHNR and CDR2 FQNEAQ come from the germline V gene (reference sequence). Trimming took 2 bases from V and 5 from J, leaving 4 bases between them. CDR3: CASSLNHEQYF. For the CDR3, the DNA is TGTGCCAGCAGCTTAAACCACGAGCAGTACTTC.

The V gene is TRBV25-1, the J gene TRBJ1-1, with a possible D match to TRBD1 (6 bases). Trimming removed 3 bases at V and 4 bases at J, with 12 bases between. Germline V lookup: CDR1 MGHDK, CDR2 SYGVNS. CDR3 length: 14 residues. Here the CDR3 reads CASSDSGAGTEAFF. CDR3 DNA: TGTGCCAGCAGTGACTCAGGGGCCGGCACTGAAGCTTTCTTT.

This clone showed up just a few times. The rearrangement uses TRBV7-9 and TRBJ2-5; D possibly corresponds to TRBD1 (6 bases). The germline V gene encodes CDR1 SEHNR and CDR2 FQNEAQ (reference sequence). With 6 bases removed from V and 2 bases from J, the gap between germline ends came to 19 bases. The CDR3 loop spans 16 amino acids. The chain's CDR3 is CASSLLRDMEQETQYF. The DNA for the CDR3 is TGTGCCAGCAGTCTTCTCCGGGACATGGAACAAGAGACCCAGTACTTC.

The genes are TRBV5-4 and TRBJ2-5; unclear D gene. The CDR3 runs to 13 residues. Germline V lookup: CDR1 SGHNT, CDR2 YYREEE (reference sequence). Trimming shortened V by 4 bases and J by 5 bases, and 12 bases separated the two germline ends. CDR3 nucleotide sequence: TGTGCCAGCAGCCCCATAGTAGGGGAGACCCAGTACTTC. Its protein product is CASSPIVGETQYF.

Details on this clone: One end of the junction is discordant with germline, which a read error may explain. The chain is built from TRBV20-1 and TRBJ1-2; D gene ambiguous. The CDR3 is 11 residues long. Germline assignment: CDR1 DFQATT and CDR2 SNEGSKA (reference sequence). CDR3 region: CSARANYGYTF. DNA of the CDR3: TGCAGTGCGAGAGCTAACTATGGCTACACCTTC.

The V and J genes are TRBV19 and TRBJ1-5; a possible D gene is TRBD1 (5 bases). The V end was cut by 0 bases, the J end by 1 base, with 16 bases between. The germline CDR1 and CDR2 sequences are LNHDA and SQIVND (reference sequence). The CDR3 spans 18 residues. For the CDR3, the DNA is TGTGCCAGTAGTATAGAACAGGCTGGGGGGGGAAGCAATCAGCCCCAGCATTTT. Amino acids: CASSIEQAGGGSNQPQHF.

The chain uses TRBV18 and TRBJ1-1; no definite D call. CDR1 and CDR2 from the germline V gene are KGHSH and LQKENI. The V end lost 6 bases, the J end lost 1 base, and 12 bases lay between the germline ends. The CDR3 sequence is 14 residues long. The CDR3 loop reads CASSPLSENTEAFF. The CDR3 coding sequence is TGTGCCAGCTCCCCCTTGTCCGAGAACACTGAAGCTTTCTTT. Complete variable domain (other parts from reference TRBV18 and TRBJ1-1): NAGVMQNPRHLVRRRGQEARLRCSPMKGHSHVYWYRQLPEEGLKFMVYLQKENIIDESGMPKERFSAEFPKEGPSILRIQQVVRGDSAAYFCASSPLSENTEAFFGQGTRLTVV.

The chain links TRBV12-3 or TRBV12-4 to TRBJ2-1; TRBD2 might be the D (7 bases). The CDR3 is 13 residues long. Trimming shortened V by 5 bases and J by 10 bases, and 15 bases separated the two germline ends. The CDR3 nucleotides read TGTGCCAGCAGTGGGGGGGCTGCATCGGAGCAGTTCTTC. Protein sequence: CASSGGAASEQFF.

V usage is TRBV19 and J usage is TRBJ2-5; 10 bases fit TRBD1. The length of the CDR3 is 15 residues. CDR1 and CDR2 from the germline V gene are LNHDA and SQIVND (reference sequence). Trimming took 5 bases from V and 6 from J; bases not matched to a gene: 9. Written as DNA, the CDR3 is TGTGCCAGTAGTGGGGACAGGGGACCTTCGCAGACCCAGTACTTC. This codes for CASSGDRGPSQTQYF.

The chain combines TRBV6-5 with TRBJ2-1, with 9 bases that match TRBD1. The CDR3 totals 16 residues. Germline V gives CDR1 MNHEY, CDR2 SVGAGI. V lost 0 bases and J lost 6; bases outside the gene matches: 6. The DNA for the CDR3 is TGTGCCAGCAGTTACTCCTCGGGACAGGGAACCAATGAGCAGTTCTTC. Residues: CASSYSSGQGTNEQFF.

V usage is TRBV14 and J usage is TRBJ2-5; tentatively, D is TRBD1 (6 bases). With 4 bases removed from V and 2 bases from J, the gap between germline ends came to 17 bases. This CDR3 comprises 16 residues. Germline CDR1 reads SGHDN; CDR2 reads FVKESK. DNA of the CDR3: TGTGCCAGCAGCCGAGGGGTAGGGGGAAATCAAGAGACCCAGTACTTC. Encoded protein: CASSRGVGGNQETQYF.

This clone was found once. This chain joins TRBV6-5 and TRBJ2-5; no definite D call. The V and J ends lost 5 bases and 5 bases respectively, with 15 bases between them. CDR1 MNHEY and CDR2 SVGAGI come from the germline V gene. The CDR3 spans 14 residues. The CDR3: CASSTTRYFETQYF. The CDR3 DNA reads TGTGCCAGCAGTACTACACGTTACTTCGAGACCCAGTACTTC.

The gene calls are TRBV5-4 and TRBJ2-7; D might be TRBD1 (6 bases). Germline V CDR1 and CDR2: SGHNT, YYREEE (reference sequence). V dropped 4 bases and J dropped 3 bases, with 14 bases sitting between them. This CDR3 contains 14 residues. CDR3 DNA: TGTGCCAGCAGCCCCGGGCGAGGGGGCTACGAGCAGTACTTC. The encoded protein is CASSPGRGGYEQYF.

This clone was counted a few times. The chain links TRBV7-2 to TRBJ1-3; 10 nucleotides align to TRBD1. After removal of 3 bases from V and 2 bases from J, the junction contained 4 bases not matched to a gene. Germline CDR1 is SGHTA and CDR2 is FQGNSA. The CDR3 has 16 residues. The CDR3 DNA is TGTGCCAGCAGCTTCCACGACAGGGGGCCTGGAAACACCATATATTTT. Translating gives CASSFHDRGPGNTIYF.

The genes are TRBV23-1 and TRBJ1-1; D possibly corresponds to TRBD1 (5 bases). TRBV23-1 is classed as an ORF, of uncertain function. The V end lost 4 bases, the J end lost 3 bases, and 15 bases lay between the germline ends. This CDR3 comprises 15 residues. CDR3 sequence: CASSRPTRGDTEAFF. The CDR3, as DNA: TGCGCCAGCAGTCGCCCCACTCGGGGGGACACTGAAGCTTTCTTT.

The gene calls are TRBV5-4 and TRBJ1-6, with 8 bases identical to TRBD1. V dropped 9 bases and J dropped 0; count of bases not matched to a gene: 8. The CDR3 runs to 16 residues. Germline lookup yields CDR1 SGHNT and CDR2 YYREEE (reference sequence). The CDR3 here is CATKTGALSYNSPLHF. The CDR3 DNA is TGTGCCACCAAGACAGGGGCCCTCTCCTATAATTCACCCCTCCACTTT.

The CDR3 loop is CASSPSGSKNIQYF. The CDR3 DNA is TGTGCCAGCAGCCCGAGTGGGTCCAAAAACATTCAGTACTTC. The chain links TRBV7-6 to TRBJ2-4; D not certain. This CDR3 spans 14 amino acids. The ends were cut back, 5 bases at V and 2 bases at J, with 10 bases in the middle. The germline gives CDR1 SGHVS, CDR2 FNYEAQ.

This chain links TRBV11-2 with TRBJ2-1, with unresolved D. CDR3 length: 13 amino acids. Trimming left V 5 bases short and J 2 bases short, with 7 bases between. The V gene's germline CDR1 is SGHAT and CDR2 FQNNGV. In nucleotides, the CDR3 is TGTGCCAGCAGCCTCTCCCCCTACAATGAGCAGTTCTTC. Protein sequence: CASSLSPYNEQFF.

This rearrangement joins TRBV4-1 to TRBJ1-6, with D possibly TRBD1 on 6 matching bases. Germline values: CDR1 MGHRA, CDR2 YSYEKL. The V and J ends lost 3 bases and 4 bases respectively, with 13 bases between them. The CDR3 totals 16 residues. CDR3 nucleotides: TGCGCCAGCAGCCATCCCTGGACAGAATATAATTCACCCCTCCACTTT. This sequence encodes CASSHPWTEYNSPLHF.

V is TRBV19 and J is TRBJ2-7; D not resolved. Trimming took off 5 bases at V and 4 bases at J, with 6 bases between the two ends. This CDR3 comprises 11 residues. Germline assignment: CDR1 LNHDA and CDR2 SQIVND (reference sequence). CDR3 nucleotides: TGTGCCAGTAGTTATGGTTACGAGCAGTACTTC. Translation gives CASSYGYEQYF.